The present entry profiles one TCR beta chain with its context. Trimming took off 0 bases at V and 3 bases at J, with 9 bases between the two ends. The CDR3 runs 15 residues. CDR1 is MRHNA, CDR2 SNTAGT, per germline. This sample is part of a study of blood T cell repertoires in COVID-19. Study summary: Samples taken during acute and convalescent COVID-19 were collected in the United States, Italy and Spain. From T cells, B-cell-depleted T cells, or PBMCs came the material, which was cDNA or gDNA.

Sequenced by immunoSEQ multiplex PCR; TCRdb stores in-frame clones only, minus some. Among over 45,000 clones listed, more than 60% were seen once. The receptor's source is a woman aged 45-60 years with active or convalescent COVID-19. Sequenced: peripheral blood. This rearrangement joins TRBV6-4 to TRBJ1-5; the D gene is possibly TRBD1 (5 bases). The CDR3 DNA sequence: TGTGCCAGCAGTGACTCGATCAGGGACAATCAGCCCCAGCATTTT. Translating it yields CASSDSIRDNQPQHF.